These 9 T cell receptor beta chains share one sample of origin, sequenced in a study of blood T cell repertoires in COVID-19. Measured with immunoSEQ multiplex PCR; TCRdb has only the in-frame clones, and not every one. The sample records approximately 170,000 clones, less than 90% being singletons. The sequenced sample was PBMCs or T cells enriched from blood (not recorded which). The receptors were sampled from a woman between 45 and 60 years old who had recovered from COVID-19.

The V and J genes are TRBV30 and TRBJ1-4, with D possibly matching TRBD1 (5 bases). Trimming shortened V by 1 base and J by 8 bases, and 8 bases separated the two germline ends. CDR1 and CDR2 (germline): GTSNPN, SVGIG (reference sequence). This CDR3 has 12 amino acids. The CDR3 DNA is TGTGCCTGGAGTGCAGGGAGGGAAAAACTGTTTTTT. Protein sequence: CAWSAGREKLFF.

In this sample, this clone turned up a few times. The chain links TRBV7-2 to TRBJ2-1; no clear D gene. Per the germline V gene, CDR1 is SGHTA and CDR2 is FQGNSA. The CDR3 is 11 amino acids. Trimming removed 7 bases at V and 7 bases at J, with 8 bases between. The CDR3 coding sequence is TGTGCCAGCACCGCGCGGAATGAGCAGTTCTTC. The encoded protein is CASTARNEQFF.

The V call is TRBV11-2, the J call TRBJ2-7; 7 nucleotides line up with TRBD2. Germline CDR1 reads SGHAT; CDR2 reads FQNNGV. The ends lost 6 bases at V and 0 bases at J; junction bases unmatched: 17. CDR3 size: 18 residues. The CDR3 reads CASSFTTVGASGSYEQYV. In DNA form, the CDR3 reads TGTGCCAGCAGTTTTACGACGGTCGGGGCTAGCGGCTCCTACGAGCAGTACGTC.

The chain carries TRBV11-3 and TRBJ2-3; D not resolved. The germline V and J ends were trimmed by 0 bases and 8 bases, with 9 bases remaining between them. Looked up from germline, CDR1 is SGHNT and CDR2 is YENEEA. CDR3 length: 13 residues. DNA of the CDR3: TGTGCCAGCAGCTTAGAATTAGCTGGTACGCAGTATTTT. Translation: CASSLELAGTQYF. Using reference TRBV11-3 and TRBJ2-3 for the parts outside the CDR3, the full variable domain is EAGVVQSPRYKIIEKKQPVAFWCNPISGHNTLYWYLQNLGQGPELLIRYENEEAVDDSQLPKDRFSAERLKGVDSTLKIQPAELGDSAVYLCASSLELAGTQYFGPGTRLTVL.

The chain combines TRBV30 with TRBJ1-6; the D gene is possibly TRBD1 (5 bases). Trimming shortened V by 1 base and J by 14 bases, and 12 bases separated the two germline ends. The CDR3 runs to 12 residues. The germline V gene has CDR1 GTSNPN and CDR2 SVGIG (reference sequence). The CDR3: CAWSGSGIALHF. CDR3 sequence (DNA): TGTGCCTGGAGTGGATCAGGGATAGCCCTCCACTTT.

The chain employs TRBV11-2 and TRBJ2-7, with 8 bases matching TRBD1. J was trimmed by 5 bases and V by 0 bases; bases with no gene match: 9. The CDR3 runs 16 residues. In germline, CDR1 is SGHAT, CDR2 FQNNGV. The CDR3 loop is CASSLDPRQGYDEQYV. The CDR3, as DNA: TGTGCCAGCAGCTTAGATCCCCGACAGGGGTACGACGAGCAGTACGTC.

This clone was detected once. One end of the junction varies from germline; a read error may be responsible. The genes are TRBV3-1 (or the pseudogene TRBV3-2) and TRBJ2-1, with TRBD2 matching 10 bases. Germline V gene sequence: CDR1 LGHDT, CDR2 YNNKEL (reference sequence). The CDR3 spans 14 residues. For the CDR3, the DNA is TGTGCCAGCAGCCAAGATGCAGCGGGGGGGCATCAGCTCTTC. It yields the protein CASSQDAAGGHQLF.

The chain links TRBV29-1 to TRBJ1-1; no clear D. The ends were cut back, 5 bases at V and 1 base at J, with 5 bases in the middle. Germline CDR1 is SQVTM and CDR2 is ANQGSEA. The CDR3 is 11 residues long. CDR3 DNA: TGCAGCGTTACTCGGAACACTGAAGCTTTCTTT. It codes for CSVTRNTEAFF.

The table lists this clone with a count of one. The chain has TRBV2 and TRBJ1-2; TRBD1 matches at 8 bases. CDR1 SNHLY and CDR2 FYNNEI come from the germline V gene. V lost 7 bases to trimming and J lost 6 bases; unmatched junction nucleotides: 7. The CDR3 runs to 13 residues. CDR3 DNA: TGTGCCAGCAAACTCGACAGGGGCGATGGCTACACCTTC. Translation gives CASKLDRGDGYTF.